The 10 T cell receptor beta chains below were found in one sample sequenced in a study of blood T cell repertoires in COVID-19. Here immunoSEQ multiplex PCR was the method, and the copy in TCRdb shows in-frame clones only, minus some. This table holds about 270,000 clones, just under 90% found once. The sequenced sample was PBMCs or T cells enriched from blood (not recorded which). These TCRs come from a woman in her 30s with acute COVID-19.

The rearrangement uses TRBV7-6 and TRBJ2-2, with TRBD2 as a possible D gene (9 bases). Germline CDR1 reads SGHVS; CDR2 reads FNYEAQ. The V end was cut by 2 bases, the J end by 3 bases, with 22 bases between. This CDR3 region has 19 residues. CDR3 sequence: CASSLWAVLAGQDTGELFF. CDR3 coding DNA: TGTGCCAGCAGCTTATGGGCAGTCCTAGCGGGACAGGACACCGGGGAGCTGTTTTTT.

J is TRBJ2-3 and V is TRBV10-1; 8 bases agree with TRBD2. This CDR3 is built from 15 residues. Germline CDR1 is WNHNN and CDR2 is SYGVQD (reference sequence). Unmatched junction bases numbered 7, after V lost 3 bases and J lost 5 bases. The CDR3 DNA sequence: TGCGCCAGCAGTGAATCTCCGGGAGGGCAAGATACGCAGTATTTT. Translated: CASSESPGGQDTQYF.

This chain connects TRBV4-3 to TRBJ2-3; perhaps TRBD1 as D (6 bases). The CDR3 totals 14 residues. Germline values: CDR1 LGHNA, CDR2 YSLEER. V was trimmed by 0 bases and J by 9 bases, leaving 13 bases between them. For the CDR3, the DNA is TGCGCCAGCAGCCAAGATTTAGGACAGAAAACGCAGTATTTT. This translates into CASSQDLGQKTQYF.

The chain couples TRBV6-2 or TRBV6-3 to TRBJ2-7, with unresolved D. Deletions cut 4 bases from V and 2 bases from J, with 12 bases between. The CDR3 is 14 amino acids. CDR1 MNHEY and CDR2 SVGEGT come from the germline V gene. The CDR3 nucleotides are TGTGCCAGCAGTTCTGCAGGTTTTACCTACGAGCAGTACTTC. The encoded protein is CASSSAGFTYEQYF.

The chain combines TRBV19 with TRBJ1-1; D gene ambiguous. Germline V CDR1 and CDR2: LNHDA, SQIVND (reference sequence). The CDR3 sequence is 15 residues long. Between the trimmed V and J ends, which lost 3 bases and 6 bases, there was a span of 17 bases. CDR3 nucleotides: TGTGCCAGTAGTATCGGAGCACTAACTCTTGCTGAAGCTTTCTTT. Its translation: CASSIGALTLAEAFF.

The rearrangement links TRBV6-5 to TRBJ1-1; possible D gene TRBD1, 6 bases. The V gene's germline CDR1 is MNHEY and CDR2 SVGAGI. The CDR3 covers 14 residues. V shed 5 bases and J shed 4 bases, with 14 bases lying between them. The CDR3 reads CASSRSGVSTEAFF. The CDR3 coding sequence is TGTGCCAGCAGTAGGTCAGGGGTCAGCACTGAAGCTTTCTTT.

The chain is built from TRBV19 and TRBJ2-7; D is undetermined. CDR3 length equals 12 residues. The V and J ends lost 5 bases and 3 bases respectively, with 8 bases between them. Looked up from germline, CDR1 is LNHDA and CDR2 is SQIVND (reference sequence). CDR3: CASSGSYYEQYF. The DNA for the CDR3 is TGTGCCAGTAGTGGCAGTTACTACGAGCAGTACTTC.

The chain couples TRBV15 to TRBJ2-1; the D gene is possibly TRBD1 (5 bases). Germline values: CDR1 LNHNV, CDR2 YYDKDF (reference sequence). With 5 bases removed from V and 3 bases from J, the gap between germline ends came to 17 bases. This CDR3 is 16 amino acids long. CDR3 sequence (DNA): TGTGCCACCAGCGAAGACCCACAGGTTTTCTACAATGAGCAGTTCTTC. It encodes CATSEDPQVFYNEQFF.

The rearrangement joins TRBV28 to TRBJ1-5; D may be TRBD1 (5 bases). Trimming removed 7 bases from V and 6 bases from J, with 13 bases in between. The CDR3 is 13 amino acids. In germline, CDR1 is MDHEN, CDR2 SYDVKM. For the CDR3, the DNA is TGTGCCAGCACTCCAGGGTCCGGTCAGCCCCAGCATTTT. Encoded protein: CASTPGSGQPQHF.

V gene TRBV28 combines with J gene TRBJ2-7; TRBD1 aligns across 9 bases. The germline gives CDR1 MDHEN, CDR2 SYDVKM. The CDR3 totals 13 residues. Trimming took 5 bases from V and 6 from J; bases not matched to a gene: 5. Here the CDR3 DNA reads TGTGCCAGCAGTACCGGACAGGGGCGCGAGCAGTACTTC. Encoded protein: CASSTGQGREQYF.